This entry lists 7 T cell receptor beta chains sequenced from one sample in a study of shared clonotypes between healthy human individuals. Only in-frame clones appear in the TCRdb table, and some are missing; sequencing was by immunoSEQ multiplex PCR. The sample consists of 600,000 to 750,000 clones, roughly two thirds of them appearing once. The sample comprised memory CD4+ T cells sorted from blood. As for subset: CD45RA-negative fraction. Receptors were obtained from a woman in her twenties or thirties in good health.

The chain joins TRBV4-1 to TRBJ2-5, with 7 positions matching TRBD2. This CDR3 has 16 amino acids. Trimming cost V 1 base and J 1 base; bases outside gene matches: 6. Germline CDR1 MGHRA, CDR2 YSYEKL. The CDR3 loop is CASSQAWGEGQETQYF. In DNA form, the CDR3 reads TGCGCCAGCAGCCAAGCGTGGGGGGAGGGCCAAGAGACCCAGTACTTC.

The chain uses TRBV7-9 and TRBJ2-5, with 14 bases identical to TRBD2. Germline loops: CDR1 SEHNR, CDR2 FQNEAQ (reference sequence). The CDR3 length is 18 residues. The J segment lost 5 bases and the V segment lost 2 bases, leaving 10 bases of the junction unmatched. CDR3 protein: CASSLTRTSGRTGETQYF. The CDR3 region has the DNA TGTGCCAGCAGCTTAACACGGACTAGCGGGAGGACAGGGGAGACCCAGTACTTC.

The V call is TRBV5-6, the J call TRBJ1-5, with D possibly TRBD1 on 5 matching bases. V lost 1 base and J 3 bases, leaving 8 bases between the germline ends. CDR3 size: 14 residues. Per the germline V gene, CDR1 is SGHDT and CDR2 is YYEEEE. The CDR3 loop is CASSLRGNNQPQHF. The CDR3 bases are TGTGCCAGCAGCTTGCGGGGGAACAATCAGCCCCAGCATTTT.

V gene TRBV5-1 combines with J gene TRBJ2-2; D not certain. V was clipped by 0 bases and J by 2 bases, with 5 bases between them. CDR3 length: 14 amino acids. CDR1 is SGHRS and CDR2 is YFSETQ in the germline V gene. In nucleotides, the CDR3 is TGCGCCAGCAGCTTGGGGCATAACACCGGGGAGCTGTTTTTT. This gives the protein CASSLGHNTGELFF.

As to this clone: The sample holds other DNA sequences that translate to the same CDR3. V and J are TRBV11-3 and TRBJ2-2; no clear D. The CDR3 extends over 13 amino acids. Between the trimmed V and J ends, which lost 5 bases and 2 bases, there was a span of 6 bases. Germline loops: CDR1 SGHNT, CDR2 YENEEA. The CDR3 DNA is TGTGCCAGCAGCCTCTTAAACACCGGGGAGCTGTTTTTT. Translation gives CASSLLNTGELFF.

The chain's CDR3 is CATWGTNPLEQYF. CDR3 DNA: TGTGCCACTTGGGGGACAAATCCGCTCGAGCAGTACTTC. The J gene is TRBJ2-7, the V gene TRBV6-1, with D possibly being TRBD1 (6 bases). CDR3 length: 13 amino acids. From germline, CDR1 is MNHNS and CDR2 SASEGT. V gave up 10 bases and J gave up 6 bases, with 19 bases separating them.

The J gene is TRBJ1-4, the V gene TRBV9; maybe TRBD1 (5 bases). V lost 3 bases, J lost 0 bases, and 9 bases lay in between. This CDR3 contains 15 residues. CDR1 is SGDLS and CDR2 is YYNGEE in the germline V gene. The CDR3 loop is CASSEGTATNEKLFF. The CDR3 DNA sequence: TGTGCCAGCAGCGAGGGGACTGCAACTAATGAAAAACTGTTTTTT. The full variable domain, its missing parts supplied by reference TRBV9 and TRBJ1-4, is DSGVTQTPKHLITATGQRVTLRCSPRSGDLSVYWYQQSLDQGLQFLIQYYNGEERAKGNILERFSAQQFPDLHSELNLSSLELGDSALYFCASSEGTATNEKLFFGSGTQLSVL.